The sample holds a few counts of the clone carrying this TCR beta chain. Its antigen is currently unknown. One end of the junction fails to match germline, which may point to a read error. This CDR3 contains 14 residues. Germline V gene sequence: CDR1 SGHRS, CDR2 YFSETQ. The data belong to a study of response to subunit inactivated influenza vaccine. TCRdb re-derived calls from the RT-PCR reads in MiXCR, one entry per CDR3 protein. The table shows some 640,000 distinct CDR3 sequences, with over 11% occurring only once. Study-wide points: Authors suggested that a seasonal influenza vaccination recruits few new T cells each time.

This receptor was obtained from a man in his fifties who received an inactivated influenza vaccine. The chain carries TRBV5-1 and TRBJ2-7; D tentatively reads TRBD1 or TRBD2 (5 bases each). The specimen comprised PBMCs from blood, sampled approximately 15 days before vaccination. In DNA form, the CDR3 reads TGCGCCAGCAGTTTGGGACGGACATCCGACGAGCAGTACTTC. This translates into CASSLGRTSDEQYF.